The T cell receptor beta chain described here comes from a study of T-cell memory formation after mild COVID-19. The V gene's germline CDR1 is SQVTM and CDR2 ANQGSEA. J was trimmed by 5 bases and V by 4 bases; bases with no gene match: 4. There are 12 residues in the CDR3. TCRdb re-called the 5' RACE reads with MiXCR, one entry per CDR3 protein. The sample has a few hundred thousand distinct CDR3 sequences; around 17% are singletons. The chain employs TRBV29-1 and TRBJ2-5, with TRBD1 matching over 7 bases. The sample comprised PBMCs or a T cell subset sorted from them (not recorded which). This TCR came from a man between 18 and 29 years old who had mild COVID-19 (a few samples of this study predate the infection). Cell type and time point are not known. The CDR3 protein is CSVVEDRETQYF. The CDR3 coding sequence is TGCAGCGTTGTGGAGGACAGGGAGACCCAGTACTTC. Complete variable domain (other parts from reference TRBV29-1 and TRBJ2-5): SAVISQKPSRDICQRGTSLTIQCQVDSQVTMMFWYRQQPGQSLTLIATANQGSEATYESGFVIDKFPISRPNLTFSTLTVSNMSPEDSSIYLCSVVEDRETQYFGPGTRLLVL.